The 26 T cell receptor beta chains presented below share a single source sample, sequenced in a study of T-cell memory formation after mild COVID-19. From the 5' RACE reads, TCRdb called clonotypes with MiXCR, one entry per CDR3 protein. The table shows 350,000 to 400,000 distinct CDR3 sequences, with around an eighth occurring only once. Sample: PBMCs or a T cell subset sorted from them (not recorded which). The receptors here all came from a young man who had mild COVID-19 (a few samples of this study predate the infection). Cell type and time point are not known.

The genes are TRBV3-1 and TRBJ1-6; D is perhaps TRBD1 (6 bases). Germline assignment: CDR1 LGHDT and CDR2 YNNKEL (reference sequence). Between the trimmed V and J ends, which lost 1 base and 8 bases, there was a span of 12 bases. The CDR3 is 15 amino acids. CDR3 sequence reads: CASSQVGAGDSPLHF. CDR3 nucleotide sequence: TGTGCCAGCAGCCAAGTGGGGGCCGGGGATTCACCCCTCCACTTT.

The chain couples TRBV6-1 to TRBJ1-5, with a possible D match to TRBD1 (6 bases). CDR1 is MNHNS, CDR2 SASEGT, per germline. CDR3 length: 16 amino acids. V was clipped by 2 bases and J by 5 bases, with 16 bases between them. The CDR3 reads CASSERGAVFDQPQHF. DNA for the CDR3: TGTGCCAGCAGTGAACGGGGGGCGGTTTTCGATCAGCCCCAGCATTTT.

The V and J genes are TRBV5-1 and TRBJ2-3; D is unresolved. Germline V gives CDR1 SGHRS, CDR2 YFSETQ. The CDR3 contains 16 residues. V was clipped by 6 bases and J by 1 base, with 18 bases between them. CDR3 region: CASTLGSIVGTDTQYF. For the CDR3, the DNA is TGCGCCAGCACCCTGGGTTCCATTGTGGGCACAGATACGCAGTATTTT.

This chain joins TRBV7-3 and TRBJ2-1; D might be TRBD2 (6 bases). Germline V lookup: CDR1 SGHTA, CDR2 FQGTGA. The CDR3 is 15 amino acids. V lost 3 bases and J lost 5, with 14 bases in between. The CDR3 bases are TGTGCCAGCAGCTTGGGAGGATTCAGGAACAATGAGCAGTTCTTC. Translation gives CASSLGGFRNNEQFF.

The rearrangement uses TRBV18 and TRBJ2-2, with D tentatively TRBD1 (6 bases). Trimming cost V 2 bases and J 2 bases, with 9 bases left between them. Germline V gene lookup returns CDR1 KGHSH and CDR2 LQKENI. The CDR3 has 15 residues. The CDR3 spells CASSPDRSNTGELFF. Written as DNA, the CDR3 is TGTGCCAGCTCACCAGACAGGAGTAACACCGGGGAGCTGTTTTTT. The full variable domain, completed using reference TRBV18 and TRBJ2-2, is NAGVMQNPRHLVRRRGQEARLRCSPMKGHSHVYWYRQLPEEGLKFMVYLQKENIIDESGMPKERFSAEFPKEGPSILRIQQVVRGDSAAYFCASSPDRSNTGELFFGEGSRLTVL.

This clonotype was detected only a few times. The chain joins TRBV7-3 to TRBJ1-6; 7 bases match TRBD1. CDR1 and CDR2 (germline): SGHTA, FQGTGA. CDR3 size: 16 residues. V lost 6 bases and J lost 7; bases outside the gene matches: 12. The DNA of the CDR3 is TGTGCCAGCAGGTACACCGGGACAGACCACAATTCACCCCTCCACTTT. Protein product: CASRYTGTDHNSPLHF. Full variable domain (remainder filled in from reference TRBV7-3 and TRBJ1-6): GAGVSQTPSNKVTEKGKYVELRCDPISGHTALYWYRQSLGQGPEFLIYFQGTGAADDSGLPNDRFFAVRPEGSVSTLKIQRTERGDSAVYLCASRYTGTDHNSPLHFGNGTRLTVT.

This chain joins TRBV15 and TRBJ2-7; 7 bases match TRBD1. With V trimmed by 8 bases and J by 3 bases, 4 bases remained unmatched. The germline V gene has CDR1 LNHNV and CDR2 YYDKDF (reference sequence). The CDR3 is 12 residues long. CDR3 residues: CATRDSNYEQYF. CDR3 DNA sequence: TGTGCCACCCGGGACAGCAACTACGAGCAGTACTTC.

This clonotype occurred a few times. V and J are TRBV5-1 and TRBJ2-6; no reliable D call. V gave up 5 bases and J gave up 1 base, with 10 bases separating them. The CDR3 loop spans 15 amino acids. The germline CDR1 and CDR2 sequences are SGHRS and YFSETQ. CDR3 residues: CASRSAKSGANVLTF. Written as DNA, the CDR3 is TGCGCCAGCAGATCGGCCAAATCTGGGGCCAACGTCCTGACTTTC.

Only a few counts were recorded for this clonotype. This chain's CDR3 is CSVTTGGREKLFF. The CDR3 nucleotides read TGCAGTGTGACGACAGGGGGTAGGGAAAAACTGTTTTTT. The J gene is TRBJ1-4, the V gene TRBV20-1, with TRBD1 matching 9 bases. Germline V gives CDR1 DFQATT, CDR2 SNEGSKA (reference sequence). CDR3 length: 13 residues. V lost 7 bases to trimming and J lost 8 bases; unmatched junction nucleotides: 8.

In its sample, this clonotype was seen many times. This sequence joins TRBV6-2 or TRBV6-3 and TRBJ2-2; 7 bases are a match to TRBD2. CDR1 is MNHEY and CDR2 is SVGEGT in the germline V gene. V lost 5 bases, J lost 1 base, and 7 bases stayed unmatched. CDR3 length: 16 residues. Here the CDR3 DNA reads TGTGCCAGCAGTCCGACCCCGGGGGGGAACACCGGGGAGCTGTTTTTT. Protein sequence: CASSPTPGGNTGELFF.

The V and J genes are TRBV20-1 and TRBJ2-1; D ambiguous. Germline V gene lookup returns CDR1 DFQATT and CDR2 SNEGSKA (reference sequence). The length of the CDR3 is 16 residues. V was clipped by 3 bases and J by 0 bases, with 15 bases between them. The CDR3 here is CSASSLLLTSYNEQFF. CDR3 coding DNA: TGCAGTGCTAGTTCTTTATTGTTAACCTCCTACAATGAGCAGTTCTTC.

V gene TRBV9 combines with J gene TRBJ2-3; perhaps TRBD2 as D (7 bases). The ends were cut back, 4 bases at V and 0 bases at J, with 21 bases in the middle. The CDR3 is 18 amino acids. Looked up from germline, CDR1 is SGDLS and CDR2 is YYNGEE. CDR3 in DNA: TGTGCCAGCAGCAAAGGGGGAACGGGGGGCTATAGCACAGATACGCAGTATTTT. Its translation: CASSKGGTGGYSTDTQYF.

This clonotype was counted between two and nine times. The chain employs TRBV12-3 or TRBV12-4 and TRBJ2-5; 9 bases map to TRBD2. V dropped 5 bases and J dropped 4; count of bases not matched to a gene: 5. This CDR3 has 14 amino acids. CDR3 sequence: CASSPGLAIETQYF. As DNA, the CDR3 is TGTGCCAGCAGTCCGGGACTAGCCATAGAGACCCAGTACTTC.

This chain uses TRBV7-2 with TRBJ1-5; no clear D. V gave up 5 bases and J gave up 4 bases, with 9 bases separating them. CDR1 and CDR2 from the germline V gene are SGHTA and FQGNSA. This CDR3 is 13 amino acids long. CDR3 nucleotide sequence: TGTGCCAGCAGCGCGCGCCGTAATCAGCCCCAGCATTTT. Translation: CASSARRNQPQHF.

The CDR3 DNA is TGTGCCAGCAGCAGACAGGAAGGGGGGCTCTACAATGAGCAGTTCTTC. Translating it yields CASSRQEGGLYNEQFF. The rearrangement joins TRBV12-3 or TRBV12-4 to TRBJ2-1; either TRBD1 or TRBD2 may supply D (6 bases each). V was pared by 6 bases and J by 3 bases, with 18 bases between. The CDR3 is 16 residues long.

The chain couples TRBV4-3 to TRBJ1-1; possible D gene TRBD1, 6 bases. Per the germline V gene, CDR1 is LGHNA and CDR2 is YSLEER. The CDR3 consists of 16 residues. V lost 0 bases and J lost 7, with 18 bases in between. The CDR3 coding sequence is TGCGCCAGCAGCCAAGAACTTCTCAGGGGAAGGGGTGAAGCTTTCTTT. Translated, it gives CASSQELLRGRGEAFF.

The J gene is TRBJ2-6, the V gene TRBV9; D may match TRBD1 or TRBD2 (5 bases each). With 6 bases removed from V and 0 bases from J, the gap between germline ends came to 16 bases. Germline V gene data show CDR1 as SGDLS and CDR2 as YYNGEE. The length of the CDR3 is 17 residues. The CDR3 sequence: CASTARDASSGANVLTF. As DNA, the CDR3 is TGTGCCAGCACCGCCCGGGACGCCAGCTCTGGGGCCAACGTCCTGACTTTC.

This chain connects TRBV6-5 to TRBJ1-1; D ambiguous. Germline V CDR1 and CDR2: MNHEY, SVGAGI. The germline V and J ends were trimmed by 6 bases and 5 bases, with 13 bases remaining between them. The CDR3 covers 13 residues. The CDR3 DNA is TGTGCCAGCAGCCTACAGCCCCGAACTGAAGCTTTCTTT. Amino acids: CASSLQPRTEAFF.

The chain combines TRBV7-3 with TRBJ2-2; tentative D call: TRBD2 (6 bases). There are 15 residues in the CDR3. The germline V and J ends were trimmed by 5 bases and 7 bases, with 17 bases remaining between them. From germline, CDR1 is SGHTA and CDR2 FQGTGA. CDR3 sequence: CASSPSYGGGGELFF. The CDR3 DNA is TGTGCCAGCAGCCCCAGTTATGGGGGAGGCGGGGAGCTGTTTTTT.

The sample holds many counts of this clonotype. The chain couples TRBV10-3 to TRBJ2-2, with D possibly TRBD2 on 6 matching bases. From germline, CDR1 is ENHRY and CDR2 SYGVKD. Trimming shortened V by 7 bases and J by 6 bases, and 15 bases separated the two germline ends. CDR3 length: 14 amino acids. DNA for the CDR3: TGTGCCATCACCCGGCAGTGGGGGGCCGGGGAGCTGTTTTTT. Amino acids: CAITRQWGAGELFF.

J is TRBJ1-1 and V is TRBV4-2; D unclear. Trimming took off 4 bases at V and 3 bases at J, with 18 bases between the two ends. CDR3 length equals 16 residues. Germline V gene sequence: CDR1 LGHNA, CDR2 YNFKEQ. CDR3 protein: CASSPKFRGTDTEAFF. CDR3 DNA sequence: TGTGCCAGCAGCCCTAAATTCCGGGGTACCGACACTGAAGCTTTCTTT.

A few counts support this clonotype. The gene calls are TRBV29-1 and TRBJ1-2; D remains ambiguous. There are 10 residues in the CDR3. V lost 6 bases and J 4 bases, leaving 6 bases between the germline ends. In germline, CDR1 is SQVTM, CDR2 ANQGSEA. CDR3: CSVWGYGYTF. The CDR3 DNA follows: TGCAGCGTGTGGGGCTATGGCTACACCTTC.

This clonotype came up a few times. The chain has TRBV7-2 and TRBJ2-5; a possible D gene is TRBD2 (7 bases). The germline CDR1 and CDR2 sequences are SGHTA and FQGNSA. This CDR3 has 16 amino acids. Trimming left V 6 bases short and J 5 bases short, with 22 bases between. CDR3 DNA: TGTGCCAGCAGGGCAAGGGGGACTACCCCTAGGGAGACCCAGTACTTC. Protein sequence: CASRARGTTPRETQYF. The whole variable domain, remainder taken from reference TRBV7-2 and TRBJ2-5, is GAGVSQSPSNKVTEKGKDVELRCDPISGHTALYWYRQSLGQGLEFLIYFQGNSAPDKSGLPSDRFSAERTGGSVSTLTIQRTQQEDSAVYLCASRARGTTPRETQYFGPGTRLLVL.

CDR3 DNA: TGTGCCAGCAGTTACTCGGCGGGAGATTCCTACGAGCAGTACTTC. Protein product: CASSYSAGDSYEQYF. The V call is TRBV6-5, the J call TRBJ2-7, with 7 bases that match TRBD2. Per germline, CDR1 MNHEY and CDR2 SVGAGI. This CDR3 spans 15 amino acids. The V gene end was trimmed by 0 bases and the J gene end by 1 base; junction bases not matched to a gene: 3.

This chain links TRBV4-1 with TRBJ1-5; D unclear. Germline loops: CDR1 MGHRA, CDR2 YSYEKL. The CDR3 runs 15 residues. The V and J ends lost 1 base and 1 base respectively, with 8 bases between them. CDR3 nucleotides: TGCGCCAGCAGCCAAGTTCGGGTGAGCAATCAGCCCCAGCATTTT. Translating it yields CASSQVRVSNQPQHF.

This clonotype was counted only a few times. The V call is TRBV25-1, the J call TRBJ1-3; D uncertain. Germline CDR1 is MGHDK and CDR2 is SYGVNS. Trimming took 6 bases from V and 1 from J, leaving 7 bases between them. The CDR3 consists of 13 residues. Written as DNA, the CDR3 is TGTGCCAGCAGAACTTCATCTGGAAACACCATATATTTT. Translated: CASRTSSGNTIYF.